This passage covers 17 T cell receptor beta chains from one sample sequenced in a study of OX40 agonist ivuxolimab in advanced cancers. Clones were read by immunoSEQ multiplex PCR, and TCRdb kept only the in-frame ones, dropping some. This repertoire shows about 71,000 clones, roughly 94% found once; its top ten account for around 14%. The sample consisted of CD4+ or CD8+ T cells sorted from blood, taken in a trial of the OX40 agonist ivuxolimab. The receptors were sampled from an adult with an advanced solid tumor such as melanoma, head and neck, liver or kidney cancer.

The CDR3 DNA reads as TGTGCCAGCAGTCTAGCGGGGGGATCTACTACGCAGTATTTT. Its translation is CASSLAGGSTTQYF. The chain uses TRBV6-5 and TRBJ2-3, with TRBD2 matching over 11 bases. With V trimmed by 5 bases and J by 8 bases, 6 bases remained unmatched. The CDR3 is 14 amino acids. CDR1 MNHEY and CDR2 SVGAGI come from the germline V gene.

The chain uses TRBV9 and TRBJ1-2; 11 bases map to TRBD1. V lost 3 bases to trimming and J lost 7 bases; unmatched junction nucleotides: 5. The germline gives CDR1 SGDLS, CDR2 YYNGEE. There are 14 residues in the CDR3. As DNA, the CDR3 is TGTGCCAGCAGCGGTGGACAGGGGGCGGGTGGCTACACCTTC. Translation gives CASSGGQGAGGYTF.

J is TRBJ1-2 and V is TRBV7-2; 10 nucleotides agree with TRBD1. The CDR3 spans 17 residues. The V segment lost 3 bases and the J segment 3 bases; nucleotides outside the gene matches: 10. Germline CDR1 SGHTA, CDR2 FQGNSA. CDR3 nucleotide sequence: TGTGCCAGCAGCTTTCCCGGTGGGACAGGGGTCGACTATGGCTACACCTTC. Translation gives CASSFPGGTGVDYGYTF.

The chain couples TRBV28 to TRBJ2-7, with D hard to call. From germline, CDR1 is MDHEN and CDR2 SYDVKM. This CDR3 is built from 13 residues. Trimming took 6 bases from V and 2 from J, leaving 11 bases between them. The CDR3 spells CASSLVGTYEQYF. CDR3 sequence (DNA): TGTGCCAGCAGCCTGGTTGGGACCTACGAGCAGTACTTC.

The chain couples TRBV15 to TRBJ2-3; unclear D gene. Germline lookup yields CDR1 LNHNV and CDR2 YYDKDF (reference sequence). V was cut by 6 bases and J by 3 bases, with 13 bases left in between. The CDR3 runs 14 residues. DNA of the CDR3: TGTGCCACCAGTCAGGAAGAGAGAACAGATACGCAGTATTTT. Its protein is CATSQEERTDTQYF.

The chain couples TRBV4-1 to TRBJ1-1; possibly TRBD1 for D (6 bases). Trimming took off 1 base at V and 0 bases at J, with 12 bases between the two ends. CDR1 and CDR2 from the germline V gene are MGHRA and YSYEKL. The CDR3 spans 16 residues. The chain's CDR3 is CASSQGRGGLNTEAFF. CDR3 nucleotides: TGCGCCAGCAGCCAAGGACGGGGGGGCCTGAACACTGAAGCTTTCTTT.

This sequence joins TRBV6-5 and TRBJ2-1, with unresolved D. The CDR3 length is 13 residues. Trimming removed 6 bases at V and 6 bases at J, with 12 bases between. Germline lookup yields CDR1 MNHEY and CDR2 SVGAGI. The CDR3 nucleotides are TGTGCCAGCAGCCCTGGGGTGTTCAATGAGCAGTTCTTC. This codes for CASSPGVFNEQFF.

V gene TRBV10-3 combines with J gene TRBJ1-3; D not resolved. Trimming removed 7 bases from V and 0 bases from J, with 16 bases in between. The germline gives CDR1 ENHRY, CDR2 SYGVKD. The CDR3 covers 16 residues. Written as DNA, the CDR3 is TGTGCCATCAATTCCCCCCTCGCGAGCTCTGGAAACACCATATATTTT. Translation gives CAINSPLASSGNTIYF.

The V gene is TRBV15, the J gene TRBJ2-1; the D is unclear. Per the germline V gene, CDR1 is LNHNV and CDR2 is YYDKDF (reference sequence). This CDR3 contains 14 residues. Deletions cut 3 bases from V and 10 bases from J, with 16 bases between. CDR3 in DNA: TGTGCCACCAGCAGTGACTGGGGAACAACAGAGCAGTTCTTC. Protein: CATSSDWGTTEQFF.

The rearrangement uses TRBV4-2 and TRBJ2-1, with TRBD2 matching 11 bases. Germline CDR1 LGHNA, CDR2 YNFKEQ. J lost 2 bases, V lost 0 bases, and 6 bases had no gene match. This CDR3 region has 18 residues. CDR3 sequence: CASSQDRTSGSAYNEQFF. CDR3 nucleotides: TGTGCCAGCAGCCAAGATCGGACTAGCGGGTCTGCCTACAATGAGCAGTTCTTC.

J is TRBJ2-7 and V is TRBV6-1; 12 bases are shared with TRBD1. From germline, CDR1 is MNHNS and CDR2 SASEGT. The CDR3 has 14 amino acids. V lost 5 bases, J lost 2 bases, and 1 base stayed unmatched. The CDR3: CASSWDRGPYEQYF. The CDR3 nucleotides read TGTGCCAGCAGTTGGGACAGGGGGCCCTACGAGCAGTACTTC.

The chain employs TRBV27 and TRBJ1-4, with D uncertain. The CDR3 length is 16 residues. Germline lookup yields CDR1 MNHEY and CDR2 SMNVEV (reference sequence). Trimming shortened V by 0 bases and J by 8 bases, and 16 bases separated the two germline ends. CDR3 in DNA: TGTGCCAGCAGTTTATCGGGAGCGAGGTGGTCAGAAAAACTGTTTTTT. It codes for CASSLSGARWSEKLFF.

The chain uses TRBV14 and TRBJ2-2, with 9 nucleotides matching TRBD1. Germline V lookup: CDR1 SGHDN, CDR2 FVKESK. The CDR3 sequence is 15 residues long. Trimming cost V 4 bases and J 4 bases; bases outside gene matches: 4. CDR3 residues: CASSRGQGFTGELFF. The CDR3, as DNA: TGTGCCAGCAGCCGGGGACAGGGATTCACCGGGGAGCTGTTTTTT. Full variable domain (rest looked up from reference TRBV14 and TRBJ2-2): EAGVTQFPSHSVIEKGQTVTLRCDPISGHDNLYWYRRVMGKEIKFLLHFVKESKQDESGMPNNRFLAERTGGTYSTLKVQPAELEDSGVYFCASSRGQGFTGELFFGEGSRLTVL.

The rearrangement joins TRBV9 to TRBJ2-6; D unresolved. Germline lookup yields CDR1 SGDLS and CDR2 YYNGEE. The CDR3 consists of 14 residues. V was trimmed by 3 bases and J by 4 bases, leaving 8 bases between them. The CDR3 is CASSDLRGANVLTF. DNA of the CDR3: TGTGCCAGCAGCGATCTACGGGGGGCCAACGTCCTGACTTTC.

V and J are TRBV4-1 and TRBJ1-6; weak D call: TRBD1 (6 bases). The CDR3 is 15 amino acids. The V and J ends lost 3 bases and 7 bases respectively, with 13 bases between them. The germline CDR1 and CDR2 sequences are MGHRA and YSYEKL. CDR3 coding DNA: TGCGCCAGCAGCCAGACCCGGACAGCCAATTCACCCCTCCACTTT. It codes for CASSQTRTANSPLHF.

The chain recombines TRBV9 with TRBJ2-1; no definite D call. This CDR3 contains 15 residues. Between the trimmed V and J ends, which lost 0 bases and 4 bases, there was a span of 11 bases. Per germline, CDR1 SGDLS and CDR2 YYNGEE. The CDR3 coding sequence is TGTGCCAGCAGCGTAGAGTCCCAGGAATACAATGAGCAGTTCTTC. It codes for CASSVESQEYNEQFF.

CDR3 DNA sequence: TGTGCCAGCAGCTTAGGCAGGGGGATCAACGAGCAGTACTTC. The encoded protein is CASSLGRGINEQYF. The rearrangement joins TRBV7-2 to TRBJ2-7; 7 nucleotides match TRBD1. This CDR3 has 14 residues. V was pared by 1 base and J by 5 bases, with 5 bases of the junction left unmatched. Germline values: CDR1 SGHTA, CDR2 FQGNSA. Supplemented by reference TRBV7-2 and TRBJ2-7, the full variable domain reads GAGVSQSPSNKVTEKGKDVELRCDPISGHTALYWYRQSLGQGLEFLIYFQGNSAPDKSGLPSDRFSAERTGGSVSTLTIQRTQQEDSAVYLCASSLGRGINEQYFGPGTRLTVT.